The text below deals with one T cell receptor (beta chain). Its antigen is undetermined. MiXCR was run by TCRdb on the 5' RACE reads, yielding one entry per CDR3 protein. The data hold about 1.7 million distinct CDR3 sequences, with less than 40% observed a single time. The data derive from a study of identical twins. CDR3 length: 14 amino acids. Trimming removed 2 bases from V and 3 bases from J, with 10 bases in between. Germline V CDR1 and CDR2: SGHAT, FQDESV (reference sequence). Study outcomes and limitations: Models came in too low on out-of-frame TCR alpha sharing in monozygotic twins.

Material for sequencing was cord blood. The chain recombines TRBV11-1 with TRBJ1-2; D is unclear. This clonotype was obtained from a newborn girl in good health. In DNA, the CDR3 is TGTGCCAGCAGCTTATCACAGTCCGACTATGGCTACACCTTC. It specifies CASSLSQSDYGYTF. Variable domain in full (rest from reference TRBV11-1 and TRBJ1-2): EAEVAQSPRYKITEKSQAVAFWCDPISGHATLYWYRQILGQGPELLVQFQDESVVDDSQLPKDRFSAERLKGVDSTLKIQPAELGDSAMYLCASSLSQSDYGYTFGSGTRLTVV.